The source of this T cell receptor beta chain is a study of blood T cell repertoires in COVID-19. Study-level information: T cells, B-cell-depleted T cells, or PBMCs provided the cDNA or gDNA that served as material.

How the authors handled the data: Amplification from reference gene primers served as the basis for estimated nucleated cell counts. Repertoires were generated with immunoSEQ multiplex PCR, while TCRdb's copy carries only in-frame clones and drops some. V and J calls plus clone size are reproduced from that table; the DNA served to infer D and trimming. Of a few hundred thousand clones listed, 65% to 90% were seen once; the top ten hold 3.5% to 4%. Deletions cut 8 bases from V and 1 base from J, with 3 bases between. The CDR3 extends over 11 amino acids. Germline CDR1 MDHEN, CDR2 SYDVKM. The source material was PBMCs or T cells enriched from blood (not recorded which). This receptor was obtained from a woman aged 40 to 55 with acute COVID-19. The V and J genes are TRBV28 and TRBJ2-1; D is undetermined. The CDR3 DNA is TGTGCCAGCCTTTCCTACAATGAGCAGTTCTTC. It is translated as CASLSYNEQFF.